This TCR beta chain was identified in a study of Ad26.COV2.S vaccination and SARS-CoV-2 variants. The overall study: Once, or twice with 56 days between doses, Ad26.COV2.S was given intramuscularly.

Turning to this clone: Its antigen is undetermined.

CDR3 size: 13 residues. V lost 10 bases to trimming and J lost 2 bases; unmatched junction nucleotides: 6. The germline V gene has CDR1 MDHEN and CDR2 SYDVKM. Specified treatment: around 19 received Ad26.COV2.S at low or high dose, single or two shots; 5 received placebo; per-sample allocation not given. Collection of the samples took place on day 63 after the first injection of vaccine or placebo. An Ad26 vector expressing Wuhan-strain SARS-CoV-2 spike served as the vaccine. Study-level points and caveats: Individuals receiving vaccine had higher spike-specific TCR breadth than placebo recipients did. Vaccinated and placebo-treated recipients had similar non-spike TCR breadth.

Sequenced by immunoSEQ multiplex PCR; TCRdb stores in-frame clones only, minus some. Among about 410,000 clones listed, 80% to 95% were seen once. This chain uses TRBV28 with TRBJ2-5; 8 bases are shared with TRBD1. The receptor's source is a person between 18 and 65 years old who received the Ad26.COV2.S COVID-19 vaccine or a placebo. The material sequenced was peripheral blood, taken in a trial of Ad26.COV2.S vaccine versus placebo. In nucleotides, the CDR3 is TGTGCCATACTTGGACAGGGACAAGAGACCCAGTACTTC. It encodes CAILGQGQETQYF. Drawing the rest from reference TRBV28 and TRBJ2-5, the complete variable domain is DVKVTQSSRYLVKRTGEKVFLECVQDMDHENMFWYRQDPGLGLRLIYFSYDVKMKEKGDIPEGYSVSREKKERFSLILESASTNQTSMYLCAILGQGQETQYFGPGTRLLVL.